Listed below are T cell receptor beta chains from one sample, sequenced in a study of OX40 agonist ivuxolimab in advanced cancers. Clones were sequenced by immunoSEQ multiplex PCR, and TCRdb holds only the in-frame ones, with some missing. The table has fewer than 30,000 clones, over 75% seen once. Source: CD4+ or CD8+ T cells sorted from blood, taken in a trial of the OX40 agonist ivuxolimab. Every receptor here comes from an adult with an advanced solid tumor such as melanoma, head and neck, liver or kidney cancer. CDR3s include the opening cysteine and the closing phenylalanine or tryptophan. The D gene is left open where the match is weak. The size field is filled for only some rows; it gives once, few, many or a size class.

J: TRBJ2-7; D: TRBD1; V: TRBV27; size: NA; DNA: TGTGCCAGCAGTACCCACCCGGGACAGACCTACGAGCAGTACTTC; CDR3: CASSTHPGQTYEQYF
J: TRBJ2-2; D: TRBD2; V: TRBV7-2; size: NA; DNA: TGTGCCAGCAGCGCCATCGGCGGGGGGTACACCGGGGAGCTGTTTTTT; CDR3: CASSAIGGGYTGELFF
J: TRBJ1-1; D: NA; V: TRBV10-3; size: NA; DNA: TGTGCCATCAGTAGCCCTAATACAGTGACTGAAGCTTTCTTT; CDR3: CAISSPNTVTEAFF
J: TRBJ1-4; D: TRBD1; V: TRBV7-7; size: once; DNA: TGTGCTAGCAGCTTAGGGGACAGGCCTAATGAAAAACTGTTTTTT; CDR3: CASSLGDRPNEKLFF
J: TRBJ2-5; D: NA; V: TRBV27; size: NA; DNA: TGTGCCAGTGGCAGTAACCAAGAGACCCAGTACTTC; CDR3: CASGSNQETQYF
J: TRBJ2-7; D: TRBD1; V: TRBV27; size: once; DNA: TGTGCCAGCCGGGACAGGGGGACCTACGAGCAGTACTTC; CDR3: CASRDRGTYEQYF
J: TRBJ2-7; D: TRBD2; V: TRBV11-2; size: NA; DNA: TGTGCCAGCAGCCCCCTGGCGGGGGGAAGGGACGAGCAGTACTTC; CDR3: CASSPLAGGRDEQYF
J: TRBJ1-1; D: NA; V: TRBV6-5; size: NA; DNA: TGTGCCAGCAGCCCCTTTAGGGGTGTAGACACTGAAGCTTTCTTT; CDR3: CASSPFRGVDTEAFF
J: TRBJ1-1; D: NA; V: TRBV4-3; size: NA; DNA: TGCGCCAGCAGCCAAGGACAGTTGGACACTGAAGCTTTCTTT; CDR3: CASSQGQLDTEAFF
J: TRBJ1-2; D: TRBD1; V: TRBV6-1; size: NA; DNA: TGTGCCAGCAGCTACGGGGACAGTCGTTTCTATGGCTACACCTTC; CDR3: CASSYGDSRFYGYTF
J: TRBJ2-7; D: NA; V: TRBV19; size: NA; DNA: TGTGCCAGTACAAGCAGCTTTGCCGAGCAGTACTTC; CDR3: CASTSSFAEQYF
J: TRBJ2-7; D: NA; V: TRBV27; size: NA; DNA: TGTGCCAGCAGTTTACTTTCCAGGGTTTCCTACGAGCAGTACTTC; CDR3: CASSLLSRVSYEQYF
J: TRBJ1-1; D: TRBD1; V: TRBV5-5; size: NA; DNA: TGTGCCAGCACCGGGACAGGGGGTATAGAAGCTTTCTTT; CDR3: CASTGTGGIEAFF
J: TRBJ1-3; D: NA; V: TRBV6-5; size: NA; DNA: TGTGCCACCGCGGCCGGAAACACCATATATTTT; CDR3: CATAAGNTIYF
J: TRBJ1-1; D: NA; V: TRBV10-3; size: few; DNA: TGTGCCATCAGTGAAGCCCTAGGGTCAAATGAAGCTTTCTTT; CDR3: CAISEALGSNEAFF
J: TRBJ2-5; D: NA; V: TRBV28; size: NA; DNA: TGTGCCAGCAGTTTAACCGTGGAAGAGACCCAGTACTTC; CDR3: CASSLTVEETQYF
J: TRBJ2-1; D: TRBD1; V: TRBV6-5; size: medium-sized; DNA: TGTGCCAGCAGCCCAGACAGGGACCCCTACAATGAGCAGTTCTTC; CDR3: CASSPDRDPYNEQFF
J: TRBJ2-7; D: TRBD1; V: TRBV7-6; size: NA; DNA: TGTGCCAGCAGCTGGAGAGGGGGCGCGTTTTACGAGCAGTACTTC; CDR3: CASSWRGGAFYEQYF